This TCR beta chain was recorded in a study of naive and memory T cell subsets. Whole-study findings and limits: In naive cells, over 95% of TCR sequences were seen only once.

Trimming took 3 bases from V and 5 from J, leaving 9 bases between them. Germline-derived CDR1 and CDR2 are MDHEN and SYDVKM. The CDR3 is made up of 13 amino acids. Cells stained for CD3, CD4, CD8, CD45RA and CD27 were sorted into four subsets. About this clonotype: Its antigen is undetermined.

Both TRBC1 and TRBC2 were covered by a beta constant-region primer of two equimolar oligonucleotides. The ligated cDNA underwent four PCR rounds using SP2 and nested alpha and beta constant-region primers. TCRdb fed the UMI-ligation and nested PCR reads into MiXCR, producing one record per CDR3 protein. The table has some 110,000 distinct CDR3 sequences, over 30% seen once; the top ten hold approximately 0.9%. This TCR came from a human donor in good health. Sequenced input: central memory CD4+ T cells from blood. V gene TRBV28 combines with J gene TRBJ2-3; D might be TRBD1 or TRBD2, each matching 5 bases. The CDR3: CASSFAGRDTQYF. The CDR3 DNA reads as TGTGCCAGCAGTTTTGCAGGGAGAGATACGCAGTATTTT. Variable domain in full (rest from reference TRBV28 and TRBJ2-3): DVKVTQSSRYLVKRTGEKVFLECVQDMDHENMFWYRQDPGLGLRLIYFSYDVKMKEKGDIPEGYSVSREKKERFSLILESASTNQTSMYLCASSFAGRDTQYFGPGTRLTVL.